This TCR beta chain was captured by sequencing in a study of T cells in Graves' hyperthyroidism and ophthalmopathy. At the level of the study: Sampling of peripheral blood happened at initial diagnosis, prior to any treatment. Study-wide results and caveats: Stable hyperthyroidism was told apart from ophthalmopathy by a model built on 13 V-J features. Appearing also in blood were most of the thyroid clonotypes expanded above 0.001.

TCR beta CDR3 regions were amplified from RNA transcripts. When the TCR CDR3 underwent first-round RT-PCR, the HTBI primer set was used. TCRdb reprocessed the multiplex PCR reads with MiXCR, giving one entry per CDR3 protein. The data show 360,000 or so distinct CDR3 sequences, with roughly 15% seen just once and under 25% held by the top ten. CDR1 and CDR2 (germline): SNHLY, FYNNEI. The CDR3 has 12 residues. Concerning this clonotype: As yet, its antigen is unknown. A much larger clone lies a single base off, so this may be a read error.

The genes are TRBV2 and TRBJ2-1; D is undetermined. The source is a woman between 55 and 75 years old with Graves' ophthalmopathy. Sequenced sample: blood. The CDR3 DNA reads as TGTGCCAGCATGATCTCCTACAATGAGCGGTTCTTC. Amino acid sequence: CASMISYNERFF.